A selection of T cell receptor beta chains follows, all from one sample in a study of cytomegalovirus exposure and HLA in healthy donors. Generated by immunoSEQ multiplex PCR, the TCRdb table keeps only in-frame clones and is missing some. Altogether tens of thousands of clones are present, 70% to 90% being singletons, with the ten largest covering about 6.8%. Sequencing was performed on PBMCs. These receptors originate from a human donor in good health. Both conserved end residues are part of each CDR3. Fields, in order: clone size, D gene, V gene, J gene, CDR3 DNA, CDR3 protein. The D gene is left open where the match is weak. Rows give clone size only sometimes, using once, few, many, or a class for an expanded clone.

abundance: NA
d_gene: NA
v_gene: TRBV6-5
j_gene: TRBJ1-2
CDR3nt: TGTGCCAGCAGCCGCGGGCGAGTAGTCAACTATGGCTACACCTTC
CDR3aa: CASSRGRVVNYGYTF

abundance: once
d_gene: TRBD2
v_gene: TRBV5-4
j_gene: TRBJ2-7
CDR3nt: TGTGCCAGCAGCTCTCCGACTAGCGGCACCTACGAGCAGTACTTC
CDR3aa: CASSSPTSGTYEQYF

abundance: NA
d_gene: TRBD1
v_gene: TRBV28
j_gene: TRBJ2-7
CDR3nt: TGTGCCAGCGCGGACAGGGTCGAGCAGTACTTC
CDR3aa: CASADRVEQYF

abundance: NA
d_gene: NA
v_gene: TRBV11-1
j_gene: TRBJ1-5
CDR3nt: TGTGCCAGCAGCCTAGACAGAAGCAATCAGCCCCAGCATTTT
CDR3aa: CASSLDRSNQPQHF

abundance: NA
d_gene: TRBD1
v_gene: TRBV2
j_gene: TRBJ1-4
CDR3nt: TGTGCCAGCAGATACACCCAAACAGGGGGAAAACTGTTTTTT
CDR3aa: CASRYTQTGGKLFF

abundance: NA
d_gene: NA
v_gene: TRBV7-2
j_gene: TRBJ2-1
CDR3nt: TGTGCCAGCAGCTGGGGAGCTGGGAATGAGCAGTTCTTC
CDR3aa: CASSWGAGNEQFF

abundance: once
d_gene: NA
v_gene: TRBV7-3
j_gene: TRBJ2-5
CDR3nt: TGTGCCAGCAGCTATACCGGGGACCAAGAGACCCAGTACTTC
CDR3aa: CASSYTGDQETQYF

abundance: NA
d_gene: NA
v_gene: TRBV15
j_gene: TRBJ2-1
CDR3nt: TGTGCCACCGTCGGGGAGGTTCAGTCCTACAATGAGCAGTTCTTC
CDR3aa: CATVGEVQSYNEQFF

abundance: NA
d_gene: NA
v_gene: TRBV28
j_gene: TRBJ1-5
CDR3nt: TGTGCCAGCAGTTTACTAAATCAGCCCCAGCATTTT
CDR3aa: CASSLLNQPQHF

abundance: NA
d_gene: TRBD1
v_gene: TRBV10-2
j_gene: TRBJ1-1
CDR3nt: TGCGCCAGCAATTCACAGGGGCGGAACACTGAAGCTTTCTTT
CDR3aa: CASNSQGRNTEAFF

abundance: NA
d_gene: TRBD1
v_gene: TRBV7-9
j_gene: TRBJ1-5
CDR3nt: TGTGCCAGCAGCCCCCTGGACAGGAGGCCTAATCAGCCCCAGCATTTT
CDR3aa: CASSPLDRRPNQPQHF